What follows are 8 T cell receptor beta chains derived from one specimen sequenced in a study of blood T cell repertoires in COVID-19. Produced via immunoSEQ multiplex PCR; TCRdb's table is partial and in-frame only. Among 160,000 or so clones listed, around 81% were seen once. Sequenced sample: peripheral blood. Receptors were obtained from a man aged 60-69 years with active or convalescent COVID-19.

This chain uses TRBV6-5 with TRBJ2-7, with a weak D call TRBD2 (6 bases). The CDR3 spans 13 residues. The V gene's germline CDR1 is MNHEY and CDR2 SVGAGI. V lost 9 bases to trimming and J lost 0 bases, with 12 bases between them. CDR3 sequence: CASTAGLSYEQYF. The CDR3, as DNA: TGTGCCAGTACAGCGGGCCTCTCCTACGAGCAGTACTTC.

The gene calls are TRBV3-1 (or the pseudogene TRBV3-2) and TRBJ2-2, with TRBD1 as a possible D gene (5 bases). Trimming pared 0 bases from V and 6 bases from J, leaving 14 bases between. This CDR3 comprises 16 residues. The V gene's germline CDR1 is LGHDT and CDR2 YNNKEL (reference sequence). This chain's CDR3 is CASSQDRRRVAGELFF. CDR3 DNA sequence: TGTGCCAGCAGCCAAGATCGACGCAGGGTAGCCGGGGAGCTGTTTTTT.

The rearrangement joins TRBV10-3 to TRBJ2-7; 15 bases match TRBD2. The CDR3 covers 17 residues. Germline V lookup: CDR1 ENHRY, CDR2 SYGVKD. Unmatched junction bases numbered 13, after V lost 8 bases and J lost 5 bases. CDR3 in amino acids: CAIAAGTSGGNRDEQYF. CDR3 nucleotide sequence: TGTGCCATCGCCGCGGGGACTAGCGGGGGGAACCGCGACGAGCAGTACTTC.

This clone appeared a few times. J is TRBJ2-7 and V is TRBV6-5, with a weak D call TRBD2 (7 bases). Germline assignment: CDR1 MNHEY and CDR2 SVGAGI. Trimming left V 2 bases short and J 2 bases short, with 13 bases between. This CDR3 is built from 15 residues. CDR3 protein: CASSYGGGQTYEQYF. As DNA, the CDR3 is TGTGCCAGCAGTTACGGCGGGGGCCAAACCTACGAGCAGTACTTC.

This chain uses TRBV6-2 or TRBV6-3 with TRBJ1-6; 8 bases are a match to TRBD1. The length of the CDR3 is 16 residues. From germline, CDR1 is MNHEY and CDR2 SVGEGT. V dropped 2 bases and J dropped 6; count of bases not matched to a gene: 6. In DNA form, the CDR3 reads TGTGCCAGCAGTTACCCCGGACAGGGACCTAATTCACCCCTCCACTTT. This translates into CASSYPGQGPNSPLHF.

The CDR3 here is CASSSTSGRGSETQYF. The CDR3 DNA follows: TGTGCCAGCAGCTCGACTAGCGGGAGGGGGAGCGAGACCCAGTACTTC. The V call is TRBV3-1 (or the pseudogene TRBV3-2), the J call TRBJ2-5; TRBD2 matches 14 bases. CDR3 length: 16 amino acids. The trim removed 5 bases at V and 5 bases at J, leaving 7 bases unmatched. CDR1 and CDR2 (germline): LGHDT, YNNKEL (reference sequence).

The V call is TRBV5-1, the J call TRBJ1-3; D not certain. CDR1 and CDR2 from the germline V gene are SGHRS and YFSETQ. V lost 5 bases, J lost 1 base, and 7 bases lay in between. This CDR3 contains 13 residues. In nucleotides, the CDR3 is TGCGCCAGCAGGGAGGGATCTGGAAACACCATATATTTT. Translating it yields CASREGSGNTIYF.

CDR3 nucleotides: TGTGCCAGCAGTCCAATTGGGACAGAGAGCTACGAGCAGTACTTC. Translation gives CASSPIGTESYEQYF. The V and J genes are TRBV2 and TRBJ2-7, with 7 bases lining up with TRBD1. The CDR3 is made up of 15 amino acids. Unmatched junction bases numbered 10, after V lost 5 bases and J lost 3 bases. Per germline, CDR1 SNHLY and CDR2 FYNNEI.